This is a list of T cell receptor beta chains from one sample in a study of blood T cell repertoires in COVID-19. Sequenced by immunoSEQ multiplex PCR; TCRdb stores in-frame clones only, minus some. This sample carries approximately 260,000 clones, roughly 86% of them seen once, and the ten largest clones take 3.3%. Sequencing was carried out using PBMCs or T cells enriched from blood (not recorded which). All receptors come from a woman between 40 and 50 years old with acute COVID-19. Both conserved end residues are part of each CDR3. The D gene is left open where the match is weak. Clone size is stated in some rows and not others, as once, few, many or a class when expanded.

v_call	d_call	j_call	clone_size	cdr3_nt	cdr3_aa
TRBV6-5	NA	TRBJ2-5	NA	TGTGCCAGCACCCCCGGTGGGCTGCTTTTGACCCAGTACTTC	CASTPGGLLLTQYF
TRBV15	TRBD2	TRBJ2-7	NA	TGTGCCACCAGCAGTGGGACTAGCGGGAGGGCCTCCGAGCAGTACTTC	CATSSGTSGRASEQYF
TRBV24-1	TRBD2	TRBJ2-2	NA	TGTGCCACCAGGGGGACTAGCGGGAATCGCGTCACCGGGGAGCTGTTTTTT	CATRGTSGNRVTGELFF
TRBV6-4	TRBD2	TRBJ2-3	NA	TGTGCCAGCAGTGACCCTAGCGGGCTCTTAGGGGATACGCAGTATTTT	CASSDPSGLLGDTQYF
TRBV12-3/TRBV12-4	NA	TRBJ1-3	NA	TGTGCCAGCAGTTTACACGGTGGAAACACCATATATTTT	CASSLHGGNTIYF
TRBV6-5	NA	TRBJ2-7	NA	TGTGCCAGCAGTTTGAGGCGGGATAACCACGAGCAGTACTTC	CASSLRRDNHEQYF
TRBV5-6	TRBD1	TRBJ1-2	NA	TGTGCCAGCAGCTTAGTATGGACAGGAAGCTATGGCTACACCTTC	CASSLVWTGSYGYTF
TRBV3-1/TRBV3-2	TRBD2	TRBJ2-1	NA	TGTGCCAGCAGCCAAAGACTAGCGGGAGGTCGCGAGCAGTTCTTC	CASSQRLAGGREQFF
TRBV4-2	TRBD2	TRBJ2-5	NA	TGTGCCAGCAGCCGCGGACTAGCGGAAGAGACCCAGTACTTC	CASSRGLAEETQYF
TRBV11-2	NA	TRBJ1-3	NA	TGTGCCAGCAGCTTACAGCCTGGAGGGGCGGGTGGAAACACCATATATTTT	CASSLQPGGAGGNTIYF
TRBV2	NA	TRBJ1-2	few	TGTGCCAGCAGGGGGGAGGGGCAGCGTGGCTACACCTTC	CASRGEGQRGYTF
TRBV7-3	NA	TRBJ2-3	few	TGTGCCAGCAGCTTAACGGGTTTCGGGAGTGCAGATACGCAGTATTTT	CASSLTGFGSADTQYF
TRBV7-6	NA	TRBJ2-2	NA	TGTGCCAGCAGCTTAGCTAGTAACACCGGGGAGCTGTTTTTT	CASSLASNTGELFF
TRBV10-1	NA	TRBJ2-5	NA	TGCGCCAGCAGTGACACGGCAGGGTTAGGGGAGACCCAGTACTTC	CASSDTAGLGETQYF
TRBV19	NA	TRBJ1-1	few	TGTGCCAGTAGTAAGGACAGACACCTAACTATGAACACTGAAGCTTTCTTT	CASSKDRHLTMNTEAFF
TRBV6-5	TRBD1	TRBJ2-5	NA	TGTGCCAGCAGGTCCGACAGGGGGCGGGAGACCCAGTACTTC	CASRSDRGRETQYF
TRBV24-1	TRBD1	TRBJ2-5	NA	TGTGCCACCCGGGACAGGGCAAGTGCGGAGACCCAGTACTTC	CATRDRASAETQYF
TRBV4-1	NA	TRBJ1-1	NA	TGCGCCAGCAGCCAAGATTTTCTCCCTGAAGCTTTCTTT	CASSQDFLPEAFF
TRBV5-8	NA	TRBJ1-5	NA	TGTGCCAGCAGCAAAGACTGGGGGCCAGGGGCCTCCCATCAGCCCCAGCATTTT	CASSKDWGPGASHQPQHF
TRBV10-3	TRBD1	TRBJ2-1	NA	TGTGCCATCAGTGGGGGGACAGGGCATAATGAGCAGTTCTTC	CAISGGTGHNEQFF
TRBV30	TRBD1	TRBJ1-5	NA	TGTGCCTGGAGGCCGGGACAGAGCAATCAGCCCCAGCATTTT	CAWRPGQSNQPQHF
TRBV2	NA	TRBJ2-3	NA	TGTGCCAGCAGTGAAGCGCCTAGCGAACTCACAGATACGCAGTATTTT	CASSEAPSELTDTQYF
TRBV5-1	NA	TRBJ1-2	NA	TGCGCCAGCAGCTTGGAACGAGCGGGCTACACCTTC	CASSLERAGYTF
TRBV7-9	TRBD2	TRBJ2-7	once	TGTGCCAGCAGCTCTACTAGCGGGAGTAGCCGTTTGTACTTC	CASSSTSGSSRLYF
TRBV6-6	TRBD1	TRBJ1-4	NA	TGTGCCAGCACCTACCCGGGACAGGGAAATGAAAAACTGTTTTTT	CASTYPGQGNEKLFF
TRBV19	NA	TRBJ2-2	NA	TGTGCCACCCTTCGGGATAGGAACACCGGGGAGCTGTTTTTT	CATLRDRNTGELFF
TRBV7-7	TRBD1	TRBJ2-7	NA	TGTGCTAGCAGCTTAGACAGGGGGTACGAGCAGTACTTC	CASSLDRGYEQYF
TRBV10-2	TRBD2	TRBJ2-1	NA	TGCGCCAGCAAGCCGGGACTAGCGGGAGGAAAAATTACTCTCTCCTACAATGAGCAGTTCTTC	CASKPGLAGGKITLSYNEQFF
TRBV11-3	TRBD2	TRBJ2-7	NA	TGTGCCAGCAGCTTAATCCTAGCGGGAGGGCCCAACGAGCAGTACTTC	CASSLILAGGPNEQYF
TRBV3-1/TRBV3-2	NA	TRBJ2-5	many	TGTGCCAGCAGCGGAAGGCTAGGGGGCCAAGAGACCCAGTACTTC	CASSGRLGGQETQYF
TRBV7-9	NA	TRBJ1-1	once	TGTGCCAGCAGCCCTGACGCAGGAGGGATTGAAGCTTTCTTT	CASSPDAGGIEAFF
TRBV29-1	TRBD1	TRBJ2-1	NA	TGCAGCGTTGAATTACAAGGGACAGGACACAATGAGCAGTTCTTC	CSVELQGTGHNEQFF
TRBV2	TRBD1	TRBJ1-5	NA	TGTGCCAGCAGAGGGACAGGGAGTCAGCCCCAGCATTTT	CASRGTGSQPQHF
TRBV6-5	NA	TRBJ2-3	NA	TGTGCCAGCAGGGCTTCTGGCACAGATACGCAGTATTTT	CASRASGTDTQYF
TRBV24-1	NA	TRBJ1-2	NA	TGTGCCACCAGTGATGGGGGGGTCTATGGCTACACCTTC	CATSDGGVYGYTF
TRBV18	TRBD1	TRBJ2-7	few	TGTGCCAGCTCTCAAGACAGGGGTCTAGGGAACTACGAGCAGTACTTC	CASSQDRGLGNYEQYF
TRBV7-6	NA	TRBJ1-4	NA	TGTGCCAGCAGCAGCCGACAGGATATGACGAGTGAAAAACTGTTTTTT	CASSSRQDMTSEKLFF
TRBV7-2	NA	TRBJ1-1	NA	TGTGCCAGCAGCTTACGGCGGACTGAAGCTTTCTTT	CASSLRRTEAFF
TRBV30	NA	TRBJ1-1	NA	TGTGCCTGTACAAGTCCAAGTACTGAAGCTTTCTTT	CACTSPSTEAFF
TRBV19	TRBD1	TRBJ1-2	NA	TGTGCCAGTAGTATCTTGGACAGGGGCCAATTGGGCTACACCTTC	CASSILDRGQLGYTF
TRBV5-5	TRBD1	TRBJ1-2	NA	TGTGCCAGCAGCCTTACGACAGGGTCGACTAACTATGGCTACACCTTC	CASSLTTGSTNYGYTF
TRBV3-1/TRBV3-2	TRBD2	TRBJ2-3	once	TGTGCCAGCAGCCAATTCTTAGGACTAGCGATCACAGATACGCAGTATTTT	CASSQFLGLAITDTQYF
TRBV19	NA	TRBJ1-1	NA	TGTGCCAGCTCTTATCTCCAGGGGACTGAAGCTTTCTTT	CASSYLQGTEAFF
TRBV9	NA	TRBJ2-1	NA	TGTGCCAGCAGCGTCGGGACCTACAATGAGCAGTTCTTC	CASSVGTYNEQFF
TRBV5-4	TRBD2	TRBJ2-7	NA	TGTGCCAGCAGCCCGGGACTAGCGGAGTCCTACGAGCAGTACTTC	CASSPGLAESYEQYF
TRBV2	TRBD1	TRBJ1-6	NA	TGTGCCAGCACGGACAGGGAGTATTCACCCCTCCACTTT	CASTDREYSPLHF
TRBV20-1	TRBD2	TRBJ2-1	once	TGCAGTGCTAGTAGCGGGAGGACATATTCGGATGAGCAGTTCTTC	CSASSGRTYSDEQFF
TRBV3-1/TRBV3-2	NA	TRBJ2-1	NA	TGTGCCAGCAGCCAAGACCGTTCCTACAATGAGCAGTTCTTC	CASSQDRSYNEQFF
TRBV9	NA	TRBJ2-1	NA	TGTGCCAGCAGCCCGGGGTCCTACAATGAGCAGTTCTTC	CASSPGSYNEQFF
TRBV5-1	TRBD1	TRBJ1-1	NA	TGCGCCAGCAGCTGGACAGGGGGTAAGAGCACTGAAGCTTTCTTT	CASSWTGGKSTEAFF
TRBV6-6	NA	TRBJ1-4	NA	TGTGCCAGCAGTTGGGGGGTTCGGGAAAAACTGTTTTTT	CASSWGVREKLFF
TRBV10-3	NA	TRBJ1-1	NA	TGTGCCATCAACAGGGAGCTGAACACTGAAGCTTTCTTT	CAINRELNTEAFF
TRBV7-8	TRBD1	TRBJ2-1	NA	TGTGCCAGCAGCTTACGGACAGGGTCCTACAATGAACAGTTCTTC	CASSLRTGSYNEQFF
TRBV27	NA	TRBJ1-1	NA	TGTGCCAGCAGTCAGACAGGATGGAACACTGAAGCTTTCTTT	CASSQTGWNTEAFF
TRBV28	NA	TRBJ1-2	NA	TGTGCCAGCAGTCCGCCGGGGGGTTTGAATGGCTACACCTTC	CASSPPGGLNGYTF